The 28 T cell receptor beta chains listed next were all sequenced from one sample in a study of T cells in Graves' hyperthyroidism and ophthalmopathy. TCR beta CDR3 region amplification was performed from RNA transcripts. HTBI primers drove first-round RT-PCR of the TCR CDR3. MiXCR was run by TCRdb on the multiplex PCR reads, yielding one entry per CDR3 protein. The data hold 300,000 to 450,000 distinct CDR3 sequences, with 15% to 19% observed a single time. The sequenced sample was blood. These receptor sequences come from a woman aged 18-30 years with Graves' hyperthyroidism that later progressed to Graves' ophthalmopathy.

This clonotype appeared once. A much larger clone sits a single nucleotide away, making a read error possible. The CDR3 loop reads CASSFPSGLAGVGPYNDQFF. The DNA of the CDR3 is TGTGCCAGCAGTTTTCCCAGTGGACTAGCGGGAGTCGGGCCCTACAATGATCAGTTCTTC. J is TRBJ2-1 and V is TRBV12-3 or TRBV12-4; 13 nucleotides agree with TRBD2. The CDR3 spans 20 residues.

The chain has TRBV5-1 and TRBJ2-2; D remains ambiguous. From germline, CDR1 is SGHRS and CDR2 YFSETQ. The V end was cut by 5 bases, the J end by 7 bases, with 12 bases between. The CDR3 contains 13 residues. This chain's CDR3 is CASRPRTDGELFF. CDR3 in DNA: TGCGCCAGCAGACCCCGGACGGACGGGGAGCTGTTTTTT.

The genes are TRBV6-1 and TRBJ1-6, with no clear D. The CDR3 loop spans 12 amino acids. Germline values: CDR1 MNHNS, CDR2 SASEGT. Trimming removed 5 bases at V and 8 bases at J, with 7 bases between. The DNA of the CDR3 is TGTGCCAGCAGTACTACAGATTCACCCCTCCACTTT. It yields the protein CASSTTDSPLHF.

The V and J genes are TRBV20-1 and TRBJ2-7; 11 nucleotides agree with TRBD1. V shed 3 bases, J shed 7 bases, and the junction held 20 bases outside the gene matches. CDR1 is DFQATT, CDR2 SNEGSKA, per germline (reference sequence). This CDR3 comprises 18 residues. DNA of the CDR3: TGCAGTGCTAGTCTTTTGGGACAGGGGGTTGTCCTATCGGGGGAGCAGTACTTC. This sequence encodes CSASLLGQGVVLSGEQYF.

The table lists this clonotype with a count of one. The chain uses TRBV7-2 and TRBJ2-7; the D gene is possibly TRBD2 (6 bases). In germline, CDR1 is SGHTA, CDR2 FQGNSA. There are 15 residues in the CDR3. Trimming stripped 5 bases from V and 2 bases from J, with 16 bases between. CDR3 protein: CASSTAGTGPYEQYF. In nucleotides, the CDR3 is TGTGCCAGCAGCACGGCCGGGACTGGACCCTACGAGCAGTACTTC.

This clonotype came up many times. The rearrangement links TRBV30 to TRBJ2-3; unclear D gene. The CDR3 has 14 residues. CDR1 GTSNPN and CDR2 SVGIG come from the germline V gene (reference sequence). V was pared by 8 bases and J by 0 bases, with 15 bases between. The CDR3 DNA is TGTGCCCAGACTGCAAGTAGGAGCACAGATACGCAGTATTTT. Translated, it gives CAQTASRSTDTQYF.

This CDR3 is CASSIGDRNEKLFF. In nucleotides, the CDR3 is TGTGCCAGCAGCATAGGGGACAGGAATGAAAAACTGTTTTTT. The chain recombines TRBV28 with TRBJ1-4, with TRBD1 matching 8 bases. The CDR3 contains 14 residues. The V gene end was trimmed by 6 bases and the J gene end by 5 bases; junction bases not matched to a gene: 5. CDR1 and CDR2 (germline): MDHEN, SYDVKM.

The DNA for the CDR3 is TGTGCCATTCGAGGGAAGGGCGAAAACATTCAGTACTTC. Translating it yields CAIRGKGENIQYF. The V gene is TRBV19, the J gene TRBJ2-4; TRBD2 is a possible D gene (5 bases). The V gene's germline CDR1 is LNHDA and CDR2 SQIVND (reference sequence). Trimming took 10 bases from V and 5 from J, leaving 15 bases between them. The CDR3 has 13 amino acids. The full variable domain, completed using reference TRBV19 and TRBJ2-4, is DGGITQSPKYLFRKEGQNVTLSCEQNLNHDAMYWYRQDPGQGLRLIYYSQIVNDFQKGDIAEGYSVSREKKESFPLTVTSAQKNPTAFYLCAIRGKGENIQYFGAGTRLSVL.

In its sample, this clonotype was seen many times. The chain joins TRBV6-1 to TRBJ2-3, with D unresolved. This CDR3 has 15 residues. The germline V gene has CDR1 MNHNS and CDR2 SASEGT. V dropped 1 base and J dropped 3 bases, with 11 bases sitting between them. Written as DNA, the CDR3 is TGTGCCAGCAGTGAAGGAAGACACCTTACAGATACGCAGTATTTT. This codes for CASSEGRHLTDTQYF.

This clonotype was seen a few times. The gene calls are TRBV9 and TRBJ2-1, with D tentatively TRBD1 (6 bases). Trimming left V 3 bases short and J 8 bases short, with 18 bases between. The length of the CDR3 is 15 residues. Germline V gene sequence: CDR1 SGDLS, CDR2 YYNGEE. The CDR3: CASSERRDIIDEQFF. The DNA for the CDR3 is TGTGCCAGCAGCGAGCGACGGGACATTATCGATGAGCAGTTCTTC.

This clonotype was observed many times. The CDR3 nucleotides read TGTGCCAGCAGACCTAGCGGGAAAGCCGGGGAGCTGTTTTTT. This gives the protein CASRPSGKAGELFF. The chain combines TRBV6-1 with TRBJ2-2; 9 bases are a match to TRBD2. Germline loops: CDR1 MNHNS, CDR2 SASEGT. The trim removed 6 bases at V and 6 bases at J, leaving 5 bases unmatched. The CDR3 runs to 14 residues.

This clonotype was counted a few times. This rearrangement joins TRBV7-9 to TRBJ1-1, with D possibly TRBD1 on 6 matching bases. The ends were cut back, 5 bases at V and 4 bases at J, with 29 bases in the middle. This CDR3 is built from 19 residues. Germline lookup yields CDR1 SEHNR and CDR2 FQNEAQ (reference sequence). CDR3 protein: CASSPSWFTGSWEGTEAFF. CDR3 nucleotides: TGTGCCAGCAGCCCTTCTTGGTTTACAGGGAGTTGGGAGGGCACTGAAGCTTTCTTT.

This clonotype occurred many times. J is TRBJ1-5 and V is TRBV28; possible D gene TRBD1, 6 bases. Per germline, CDR1 MDHEN and CDR2 SYDVKM. CDR3 size: 14 residues. V was clipped by 6 bases and J by 4 bases, with 13 bases between them. This chain's CDR3 is CASRLDRSNQPQHF. The CDR3 DNA reads TGTGCCAGCAGGTTAGACAGGTCTAATCAGCCCCAGCATTTT.

This clonotype was seen at least ten times. The J gene is TRBJ1-2, the V gene TRBV12-3 or TRBV12-4, with a possible D match to TRBD1 (6 bases). The CDR3 totals 14 residues. Between the trimmed V and J ends, which lost 4 bases and 4 bases, there was a span of 13 bases. CDR3: CASSSSDRSYGYTF. The CDR3 DNA reads TGTGCCAGCAGTTCCTCTGACAGGAGCTATGGCTACACCTTC.

With regard to this clonotype: Given a much more abundant clone one base away, this may be a read error. This chain joins TRBV29-1 and TRBJ1-1; 7 bases map to TRBD1. V dropped 8 bases and J dropped 7; count of bases not matched to a gene: 16. Germline CDR1 is SQVTM and CDR2 is ANQGSEA. The length of the CDR3 is 14 residues. CDR3 region: CSMEVRQGGGEAFF. CDR3 DNA sequence: TGCAGCATGGAGGTCAGACAGGGAGGCGGTGAAGCTTTCTTT.

The chain employs TRBV30 and TRBJ2-6; D call uncertain. V lost 2 bases, J lost 4 bases, and 6 bases lay in between. From germline, CDR1 is GTSNPN and CDR2 SVGIG (reference sequence). The CDR3 loop spans 13 amino acids. CDR3 amino acids: CAWSRSGANVLTF. The CDR3 coding sequence is TGTGCCTGGAGTCGGTCGGGGGCCAACGTCCTGACTTTC.

This clonotype was observed at least ten times. The V call is TRBV28, the J call TRBJ1-2, with D possibly matching TRBD1 (5 bases). CDR1 and CDR2 from the germline V gene are MDHEN and SYDVKM. V was trimmed by 3 bases and J by 3 bases, leaving 11 bases between them. The CDR3 spans 14 residues. In DNA, the CDR3 is TGTGCCAGCAGTTTCCGAGCGGGGCACTATGGCTACACCTTC. Its protein is CASSFRAGHYGYTF.

A few counts support this clonotype. This rearrangement joins TRBV4-3 to TRBJ2-3; 9 positions agree with TRBD2. CDR3 length: 16 residues. The ends lost 1 base at V and 4 bases at J; junction bases unmatched: 6. The germline gives CDR1 LGHNA, CDR2 YSLEER. The CDR3 nucleotides are TGCGCCAGCAGCCAAGGGGCGGGAGGGGAAGCAGATACGCAGTATTTT. Translation gives CASSQGAGGEADTQYF.

At least ten counts were recorded for this clonotype. V and J are TRBV5-5 and TRBJ1-5; D is ambiguous. Trimming cost V 0 bases and J 7 bases, with 11 bases left between them. This CDR3 has 14 amino acids. Germline CDR1 SGHKS, CDR2 YYEKEE (reference sequence). The CDR3 protein is CASSLDSNPQPQHF. CDR3 DNA sequence: TGTGCCAGCAGCTTGGACAGCAACCCACAGCCCCAGCATTTT.

This sequence joins TRBV7-9 and TRBJ1-3; D is undetermined. The CDR3 length is 15 residues. Germline V gene data show CDR1 as SEHNR and CDR2 as FQNEAQ (reference sequence). V was shortened by 5 bases and J by 2 bases, with 13 bases between the two germline ends. The CDR3 region is CASSPTVGTGNTIYF. The CDR3 DNA sequence: TGTGCCAGCAGCCCCACGGTGGGAACTGGAAACACCATATATTTT. The entire variable domain, with the rest obtained from reference TRBV7-9 and TRBJ1-3, is as follows: DTGVSQNPRHKITKRGQNVTFRCDPISEHNRLYWYRQTLGQGPEFLTYFQNEAQLEKSRLLSDRFSAERPKGSFSTLEIQRTEQGDSAMYLCASSPTVGTGNTIYFGEGSWLTVV.

This clonotype was seen ten or more times. CDR3 sequence reads: CASSEWLNTEAFF. For the CDR3, the DNA is TGTGCCAGCAGTGAATGGCTTAACACTGAAGCTTTCTTT. The J gene is TRBJ1-1, the V gene TRBV6-1; D is undetermined. CDR1 MNHNS and CDR2 SASEGT come from the germline V gene. The CDR3 is made up of 13 amino acids. V dropped 2 bases and J dropped 2 bases, with 6 bases sitting between them.

The chain carries TRBV2 and TRBJ2-5, with D possibly TRBD2 on 5 matching bases. Trimming shortened V by 5 bases and J by 5 bases, and 18 bases separated the two germline ends. The length of the CDR3 is 15 residues. Per germline, CDR1 SNHLY and CDR2 FYNNEI. The CDR3 sequence is CASSPLEGEGETQYF. CDR3 bases: TGTGCCAGCAGTCCTTTGGAAGGAGAGGGTGAGACCCAGTACTTC.

This clonotype has more than one count but fewer than ten. In DNA, the CDR3 is TGTGCCATCGGGGAGGGACTAGCGGGAGCCGGGGAGCTGTTTTTT. Encoded protein: CAIGEGLAGAGELFF. The J gene is TRBJ2-2, the V gene TRBV10-3; TRBD2 matches at 14 bases. This CDR3 spans 15 amino acids. The V and J ends lost 8 bases and 6 bases, in that order; junction bases with no gene match: 5. The germline V gene encodes CDR1 ENHRY and CDR2 SYGVKD.

Many counts were recorded for this clonotype. The chain has TRBV20-1 and TRBJ2-7; 13 positions agree with TRBD2. The ends lost 6 bases at V and 3 bases at J; junction bases unmatched: 11. CDR1 DFQATT and CDR2 SNEGSKA come from the germline V gene (reference sequence). The CDR3 runs to 16 residues. The CDR3 reads CSALSVGLAGSYEQYF. Written as DNA, the CDR3 is TGCAGTGCCCTTTCCGTGGGACTAGCGGGGAGCTACGAGCAGTACTTC.

V usage is TRBV4-1 and J usage is TRBJ1-6; D gene unclear. CDR3 length equals 17 residues. Germline CDR1 reads MGHRA; CDR2 reads YSYEKL. Trimming pared 0 bases from V and 9 bases from J, leaving 18 bases between. The CDR3 nucleotides are TGCGCCAGCAGCCAAGACAGATTGCAGGCACTCGGTTCACCCCTCCACTTT. This gives the protein CASSQDRLQALGSPLHF.

This clonotype occurred a few times. A much larger clone lies a single base off, so this may be a read error. The chain uses TRBV12-3 or TRBV12-4 and TRBJ1-2; D unclear. The V gene lost 4 bases and the J gene lost 4 bases, with 7 bases spanning the gap. CDR3 length: 12 amino acids. The CDR3 nucleotides read TGTGCCAGCAGTTATAGGGCCTATGGCTACACCTTC. It specifies CASSYRAYGYTF.

The sample holds many counts of this clonotype. The chain combines TRBV28 with TRBJ1-2, with a possible D match to TRBD1 (5 bases). The CDR3 has 12 residues. Between the trimmed V and J ends, which lost 8 bases and 1 base, there was a span of 8 bases. The germline CDR1 and CDR2 sequences are MDHEN and SYDVKM. In DNA form, the CDR3 reads TGTGCCAGCGTGGGACTTAACTATGGCTACACCTTC. Protein sequence: CASVGLNYGYTF.

This clonotype was counted ten times or more. The rearrangement links TRBV6-6 to TRBJ2-4; TRBD2 matches 9 bases. The CDR3 has 16 residues. V trimming: 2 bases; J trimming: 10 bases; junction bases outside the gene matches: 12. Germline V gene data show CDR1 as MNHNY and CDR2 as SVGAGI (reference sequence). The CDR3 reads CASSYLRREGQWIQYF. For the CDR3, the DNA is TGTGCCAGCAGTTACCTTAGGCGGGAGGGCCAATGGATTCAGTACTTC.